These T cell receptor beta chains were read from a single sample in a study of identical twins. Each CDR3 protein gets one entry after TCRdb re-called the 5' RACE reads with MiXCR. The sample lists hundreds of thousands of distinct CDR3 sequences; less than 25% were seen once. The same sample was also studied in work on T cells expressing NK-cell markers.

Sequenced input: CD4+ T cells sorted from blood. Every receptor here comes from a woman aged 18 to 35 in good health. Both conserved end residues are part of each CDR3. The D gene is left open where the match is weak. Rows may omit the clone size; those that give it use once, few, many or a size class.

d_gene: TRBD1; v_gene: TRBV18; j_gene: TRBJ2-1; abundance: .; CDR3aa: CASSPVTGDNEQFF; CDR3nt: TGTGCCAGCTCACCAGTGACAGGGGACAATGAGCAGTTCTTC
d_gene: TRBD1; v_gene: TRBV20-1; j_gene: TRBJ2-5; abundance: .; CDR3aa: CSAQGAPETQYF; CDR3nt: TGCAGTGCACAGGGGGCTCCAGAGACCCAGTACTTC
d_gene: TRBD2; v_gene: TRBV5-1; j_gene: TRBJ2-1; abundance: few; CDR3aa: CASSLAPRGSYNEQFF; CDR3nt: TGCGCCAGCAGCTTGGCACCGCGGGGGTCCTACAATGAGCAGTTCTTC
d_gene: .; v_gene: TRBV12-3/TRBV12-4; j_gene: TRBJ1-1; abundance: .; CDR3aa: CASLSRAEAFF; CDR3nt: TGTGCCAGCCTTTCGAGGGCCGAAGCTTTCTTT
d_gene: TRBD2; v_gene: TRBV11-1; j_gene: TRBJ2-1; abundance: few; CDR3aa: CASSYRSSGRLIYNEQFF; CDR3nt: TGTGCCAGCAGCTACCGATCTAGCGGGAGGCTCATTTACAATGAGCAGTTCTTC
d_gene: .; v_gene: TRBV9; j_gene: TRBJ2-2; abundance: few; CDR3aa: CASSVDFSGEGPGELFF; CDR3nt: TGTGCCAGCAGCGTAGACTTTAGCGGTGAAGGACCCGGGGAGCTGTTTTTT
d_gene: .; v_gene: TRBV19; j_gene: TRBJ2-7; abundance: .; CDR3aa: CASRKASDRSYEQYF; CDR3nt: TGTGCCAGTAGAAAGGCTAGCGACCGCTCCTACGAGCAGTACTTC
d_gene: .; v_gene: TRBV29-1; j_gene: TRBJ1-1; abundance: many; CDR3aa: CSVQQNTEAFF; CDR3nt: TGCAGCGTTCAGCAGAACACTGAAGCTTTCTTT
d_gene: .; v_gene: TRBV7-8; j_gene: TRBJ2-7; abundance: .; CDR3aa: CASTFGANFREQYF; CDR3nt: TGTGCCAGCACCTTCGGCGCCAACTTTCGGGAGCAGTACTTC
d_gene: TRBD2; v_gene: TRBV6-1; j_gene: TRBJ2-1; abundance: .; CDR3aa: CASTLLATHRQFF; CDR3nt: TGTGCCAGCACCCTACTAGCGACGCATCGGCAGTTCTTC
d_gene: .; v_gene: TRBV6-5; j_gene: TRBJ1-2; abundance: few; CDR3aa: CASSYPPGSGYGYTF; CDR3nt: TGTGCCAGCAGTTACCCTCCGGGGAGTGGCTATGGCTACACCTTC
d_gene: .; v_gene: TRBV6-5; j_gene: TRBJ2-1; abundance: .; CDR3aa: CASSYSKFYEQFF; CDR3nt: TGTGCCAGCAGTTACTCGAAATTCTATGAGCAGTTCTTC
d_gene: .; v_gene: TRBV7-2; j_gene: TRBJ2-3; abundance: few; CDR3aa: CASSWINTDTQYF; CDR3nt: TGTGCCAGCAGCTGGATCAACACAGATACGCAGTATTTT
d_gene: .; v_gene: TRBV7-2; j_gene: TRBJ1-1; abundance: .; CDR3aa: CASSSLLNTEAFF; CDR3nt: TGTGCCAGCAGCTCCCTTCTGAACACTGAAGCTTTCTTT
d_gene: TRBD2; v_gene: TRBV3-1; j_gene: TRBJ2-7; abundance: .; CDR3aa: CASSQGLAASSYEQYF; CDR3nt: TGTGCCAGCAGCCAAGGACTAGCGGCGAGCTCCTACGAGCAGTACTTC
d_gene: .; v_gene: TRBV9; j_gene: TRBJ2-1; abundance: .; CDR3aa: CASSVERGVYNEQFF; CDR3nt: TGTGCCAGCAGCGTAGAAAGGGGGGTCTACAATGAGCAGTTCTTC
d_gene: TRBD2; v_gene: TRBV20-1; j_gene: TRBJ2-7; abundance: .; CDR3aa: CSAHLAGVHEQYF; CDR3nt: TGCAGTGCCCACCTAGCGGGAGTGCACGAGCAGTACTTC
d_gene: .; v_gene: TRBV20-1; j_gene: TRBJ2-3; abundance: .; CDR3aa: CSATGLVYTDTQYF; CDR3nt: TGCAGTGCTACCGGCCTAGTCTACACAGATACGCAGTATTTT
d_gene: .; v_gene: TRBV30; j_gene: TRBJ2-7; abundance: few; CDR3aa: CAWTGPSGAAYEQYF; CDR3nt: TGTGCCTGGACTGGACCCTCAGGGGCTGCCTACGAGCAGTACTTC
d_gene: TRBD2; v_gene: TRBV7-3; j_gene: TRBJ2-3; abundance: few; CDR3aa: CASSEAGVDTQYF; CDR3nt: TGTGCCAGCAGCGAAGCGGGGGTAGATACGCAGTATTTT
d_gene: .; v_gene: TRBV5-1; j_gene: TRBJ2-4; abundance: .; CDR3aa: CASSLGGELGIQYF; CDR3nt: TGCGCCAGCAGCTTGGGTGGGGAGTTGGGCATTCAGTACTTC
d_gene: .; v_gene: TRBV9; j_gene: TRBJ2-7; abundance: .; CDR3aa: CASSVVPGSWYEQYF; CDR3nt: TGTGCCAGCAGCGTCGTTCCGGGGTCTTGGTACGAGCAGTACTTC
d_gene: .; v_gene: TRBV6-1; j_gene: TRBJ2-7; abundance: .; CDR3aa: CASSARELVEQYF; CDR3nt: TGTGCCAGCAGTGCACGGGAACTCGTCGAGCAGTACTTC
d_gene: TRBD2; v_gene: TRBV11-3; j_gene: TRBJ2-3; abundance: .; CDR3aa: CASSLELAADTQYF; CDR3nt: TGTGCCAGCAGCTTAGAGCTAGCGGCAGATACGCAGTATTTT
d_gene: TRBD2; v_gene: TRBV2; j_gene: TRBJ2-5; abundance: .; CDR3aa: CASSDSGGPGETQYF; CDR3nt: TGTGCCAGCAGTGATTCGGGGGGGCCAGGAGAGACCCAGTACTTC
d_gene: TRBD1; v_gene: TRBV10-3; j_gene: TRBJ1-6; abundance: .; CDR3aa: CAISWTGDNSPLHF; CDR3nt: TGTGCCATCTCTTGGACAGGGGATAATTCACCCCTCCACTTT
d_gene: TRBD1; v_gene: TRBV5-8; j_gene: TRBJ2-1; abundance: .; CDR3aa: CASSFRQGGDNEQFF; CDR3nt: TGTGCCAGCAGCTTCCGACAGGGTGGGGACAATGAGCAGTTCTTC
d_gene: TRBD2; v_gene: TRBV24-1; j_gene: TRBJ2-3; abundance: few; CDR3aa: CATSDSHAKREKVDTQYF; CDR3nt: TGTGCCACCAGTGATTCCCATGCCAAGCGGGAGAAGGTAGATACGCAGTATTTT
d_gene: .; v_gene: TRBV5-1; j_gene: TRBJ2-5; abundance: .; CDR3aa: CASKVRVQETQYF; CDR3nt: TGCGCCAGCAAAGTACGCGTCCAAGAGACCCAGTACTTC
d_gene: .; v_gene: TRBV20-1; j_gene: TRBJ1-4; abundance: .; CDR3aa: CSASLGGSEKLFF; CDR3nt: TGCAGTGCCTCCTTGGGGGGAAGTGAAAAACTGTTTTTT
d_gene: .; v_gene: TRBV7-9; j_gene: TRBJ2-3; abundance: .; CDR3aa: CASSLRDRLNTDTQYF; CDR3nt: TGTGCCAGCAGCTTACGAGACAGGCTCAACACAGATACGCAGTATTTT
d_gene: TRBD1; v_gene: TRBV6-2/TRBV6-3; j_gene: TRBJ2-2; abundance: .; CDR3aa: CASKSLKGALGGELFF; CDR3nt: TGTGCCAGCAAAAGTCTGAAGGGGGCGCTTGGCGGGGAGCTGTTTTTT
d_gene: TRBD1; v_gene: TRBV5-1; j_gene: TRBJ2-2; abundance: .; CDR3aa: CASSQGVTGELFF; CDR3nt: TGCGCCAGCAGCCAGGGGGTCACCGGGGAGCTGTTTTTT
d_gene: TRBD2; v_gene: TRBV2; j_gene: TRBJ2-7; abundance: .; CDR3aa: CASPLAGGPYEQYF; CDR3nt: TGTGCCAGCCCGCTAGCGGGGGGACCTTACGAGCAGTACTTC
d_gene: .; v_gene: TRBV7-2; j_gene: TRBJ2-1; abundance: .; CDR3aa: CASSLYSDNEQFF; CDR3nt: TGTGCCAGCAGCTTATACTCTGACAATGAGCAGTTCTTC
d_gene: .; v_gene: TRBV20-1; j_gene: TRBJ1-1; abundance: .; CDR3aa: CSAPGRGNTEAFF; CDR3nt: TGCAGTGCTCCTGGCAGGGGGAACACTGAAGCTTTCTTT
d_gene: .; v_gene: TRBV10-3; j_gene: TRBJ2-5; abundance: .; CDR3aa: CAIATVGGETQYF; CDR3nt: TGTGCCATCGCGACAGTAGGGGGAGAGACCCAGTACTTC
d_gene: TRBD2; v_gene: TRBV20-1; j_gene: TRBJ2-1; abundance: .; CDR3aa: CSAPHGGGSYNEQFF; CDR3nt: TGCAGTGCCCCCCATGGGGGAGGGTCCTACAATGAGCAGTTCTTC
d_gene: .; v_gene: TRBV4-1; j_gene: TRBJ2-1; abundance: many; CDR3aa: CASSQETPSEQFF; CDR3nt: TGCGCCAGCAGCCAAGAAACTCCCAGTGAGCAGTTCTTC
d_gene: .; v_gene: TRBV7-9; j_gene: TRBJ2-2; abundance: .; CDR3aa: CASSFYRDSYTGELFF; CDR3nt: TGTGCCAGCAGCTTTTACAGGGACTCTTACACCGGGGAGCTGTTTTTT
d_gene: .; v_gene: TRBV20-1; j_gene: TRBJ2-4; abundance: few; CDR3aa: CSATTGRAKNIQYF; CDR3nt: TGCAGTGCTACTACAGGGAGGGCCAAAAACATTCAGTACTTC
d_gene: .; v_gene: TRBV24-1; j_gene: TRBJ2-5; abundance: .; CDR3aa: CATSDPGQETQYF; CDR3nt: TGTGCCACCAGTGACCCCGGACAAGAGACCCAGTACTTC